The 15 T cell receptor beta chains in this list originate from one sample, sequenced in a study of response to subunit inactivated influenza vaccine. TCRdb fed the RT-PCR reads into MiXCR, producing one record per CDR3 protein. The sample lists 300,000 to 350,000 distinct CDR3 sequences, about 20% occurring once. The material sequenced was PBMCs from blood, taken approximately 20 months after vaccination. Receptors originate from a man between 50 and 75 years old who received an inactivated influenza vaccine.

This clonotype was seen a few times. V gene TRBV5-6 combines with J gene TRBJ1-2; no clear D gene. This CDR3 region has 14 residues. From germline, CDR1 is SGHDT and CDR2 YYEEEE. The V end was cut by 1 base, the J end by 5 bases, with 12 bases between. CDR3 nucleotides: TGTGCCAGCAGCTTGTCGGGTAGTACATATGGCTACACCTTC. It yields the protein CASSLSGSTYGYTF.

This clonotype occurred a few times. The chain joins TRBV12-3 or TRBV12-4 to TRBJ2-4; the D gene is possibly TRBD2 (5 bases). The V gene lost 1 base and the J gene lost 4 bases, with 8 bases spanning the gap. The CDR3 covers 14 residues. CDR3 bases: TGTGCCAGCAGTTTAGATGGACTTAAAAACATTCAGTACTTC. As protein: CASSLDGLKNIQYF.

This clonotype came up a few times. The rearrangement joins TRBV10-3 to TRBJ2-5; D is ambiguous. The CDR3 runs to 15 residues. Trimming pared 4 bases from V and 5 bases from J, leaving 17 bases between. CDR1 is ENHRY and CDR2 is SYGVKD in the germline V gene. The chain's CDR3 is CAISVSDSVVETQYF. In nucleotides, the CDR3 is TGTGCCATCAGTGTGTCCGACTCCGTGGTGGAGACCCAGTACTTC.

The CDR3, as DNA: TGTGCCAGCAGCACCGGGACAGCGTACTACGAGCAGTACTTC. The encoded protein is CASSTGTAYYEQYF. The gene calls are TRBV7-2 and TRBJ2-7, with TRBD1 matching over 7 bases. The CDR3 covers 14 residues. Germline values: CDR1 SGHTA, CDR2 FQGNSA. The V segment lost 5 bases and the J segment 3 bases; nucleotides outside the gene matches: 7. Looking up the rest from reference TRBV7-2 and TRBJ2-7 gives the full variable domain: GAGVSQSPSNKVTEKGKDVELRCDPISGHTALYWYRQSLGQGLEFLIYFQGNSAPDKSGLPSDRFSAERTGGSVSTLTIQRTQQEDSAVYLCASSTGTAYYEQYFGPGTRLTVT.

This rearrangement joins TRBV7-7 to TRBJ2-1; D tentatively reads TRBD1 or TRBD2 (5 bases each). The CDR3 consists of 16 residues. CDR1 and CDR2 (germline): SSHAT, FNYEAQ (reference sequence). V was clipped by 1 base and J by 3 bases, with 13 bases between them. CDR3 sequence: CASSLEWGRNYNEQFF. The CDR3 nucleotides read TGTGCCAGCAGCTTAGAGTGGGGACGGAACTACAATGAGCAGTTCTTC.

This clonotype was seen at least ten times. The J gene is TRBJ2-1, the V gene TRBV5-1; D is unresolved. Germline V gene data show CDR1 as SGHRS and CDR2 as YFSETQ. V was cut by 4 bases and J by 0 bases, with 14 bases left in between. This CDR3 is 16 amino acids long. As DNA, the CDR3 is TGCGCCAGCAGCCCCCGTTCTCTGAGCTCCTACAATGAGCAGTTCTTC. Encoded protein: CASSPRSLSSYNEQFF.

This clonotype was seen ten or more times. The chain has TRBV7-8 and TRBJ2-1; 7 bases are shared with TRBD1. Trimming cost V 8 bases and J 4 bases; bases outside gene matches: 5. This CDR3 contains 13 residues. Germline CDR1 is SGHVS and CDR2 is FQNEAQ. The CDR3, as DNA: TGTGCCAGCGGACAGGAAAGTTACAATGAGCAGTTCTTC. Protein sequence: CASGQESYNEQFF.

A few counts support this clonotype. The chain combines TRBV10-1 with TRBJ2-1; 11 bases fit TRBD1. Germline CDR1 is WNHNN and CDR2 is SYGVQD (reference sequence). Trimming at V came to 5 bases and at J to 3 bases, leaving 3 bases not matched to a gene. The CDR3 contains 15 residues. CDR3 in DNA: TGCGCCAGCAGTCGGGGACAGGGGGTCTACAATGAGCAGTTCTTC. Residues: CASSRGQGVYNEQFF.

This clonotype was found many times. In DNA form, the CDR3 reads TGCGCCAGCAGCCAAGACGGATATAGCAATCAGCCCCAGCATTTT. Its protein is CASSQDGYSNQPQHF. The rearrangement uses TRBV4-1 and TRBJ1-5; D not certain. This CDR3 region has 15 residues. The germline V and J ends were trimmed by 0 bases and 0 bases, with 6 bases remaining between them. The germline gives CDR1 MGHRA, CDR2 YSYEKL.

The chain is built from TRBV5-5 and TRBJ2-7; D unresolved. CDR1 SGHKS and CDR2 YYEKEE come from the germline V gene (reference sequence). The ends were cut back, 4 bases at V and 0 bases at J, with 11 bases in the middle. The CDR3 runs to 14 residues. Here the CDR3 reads CASSPMQSSYEQYF. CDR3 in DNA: TGTGCCAGCAGCCCCATGCAAAGCTCCTACGAGCAGTACTTC.

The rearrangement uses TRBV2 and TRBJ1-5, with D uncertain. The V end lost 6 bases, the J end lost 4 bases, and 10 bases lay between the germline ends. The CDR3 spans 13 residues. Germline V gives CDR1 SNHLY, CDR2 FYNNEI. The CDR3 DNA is TGTGCCAGCAGGCCATGGGGTAATCAGCCCCAGCATTTT. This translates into CASRPWGNQPQHF.

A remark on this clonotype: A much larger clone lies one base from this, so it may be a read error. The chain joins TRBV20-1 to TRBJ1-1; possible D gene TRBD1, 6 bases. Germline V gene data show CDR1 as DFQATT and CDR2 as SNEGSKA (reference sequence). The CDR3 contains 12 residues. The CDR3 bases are TGCAGTGCTAGAGGGGGGCGCACTGTAGCTTTCTTT. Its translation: CSARGGRTVAFF.

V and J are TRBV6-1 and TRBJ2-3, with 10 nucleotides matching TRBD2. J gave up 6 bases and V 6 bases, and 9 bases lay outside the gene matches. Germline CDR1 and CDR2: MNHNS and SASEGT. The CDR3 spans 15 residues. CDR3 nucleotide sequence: TGTGCCAGCAGACTCCCTAGCGGGAGTTCGGATACGCAGTATTTT. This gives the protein CASRLPSGSSDTQYF.

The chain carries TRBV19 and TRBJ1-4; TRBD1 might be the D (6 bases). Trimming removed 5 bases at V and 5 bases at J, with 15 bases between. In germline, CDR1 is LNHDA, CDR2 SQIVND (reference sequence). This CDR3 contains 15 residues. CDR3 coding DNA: TGTGCCAGTAGTTTCGTCGGACAGCGGAATGAAAAACTGTTTTTT. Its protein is CASSFVGQRNEKLFF.

CDR3 region: CASSPRQVGQNSPLHF. Written as DNA, the CDR3 is TGTGCCAGCTCACCAAGACAGGTTGGCCAAAATTCACCCCTCCACTTT. The chain carries TRBV18 and TRBJ1-6, with D possibly being TRBD1 (6 bases). CDR1 KGHSH and CDR2 LQKENI come from the germline V gene. The CDR3 is made up of 16 amino acids. V dropped 2 bases and J dropped 7 bases, with 15 bases sitting between them.